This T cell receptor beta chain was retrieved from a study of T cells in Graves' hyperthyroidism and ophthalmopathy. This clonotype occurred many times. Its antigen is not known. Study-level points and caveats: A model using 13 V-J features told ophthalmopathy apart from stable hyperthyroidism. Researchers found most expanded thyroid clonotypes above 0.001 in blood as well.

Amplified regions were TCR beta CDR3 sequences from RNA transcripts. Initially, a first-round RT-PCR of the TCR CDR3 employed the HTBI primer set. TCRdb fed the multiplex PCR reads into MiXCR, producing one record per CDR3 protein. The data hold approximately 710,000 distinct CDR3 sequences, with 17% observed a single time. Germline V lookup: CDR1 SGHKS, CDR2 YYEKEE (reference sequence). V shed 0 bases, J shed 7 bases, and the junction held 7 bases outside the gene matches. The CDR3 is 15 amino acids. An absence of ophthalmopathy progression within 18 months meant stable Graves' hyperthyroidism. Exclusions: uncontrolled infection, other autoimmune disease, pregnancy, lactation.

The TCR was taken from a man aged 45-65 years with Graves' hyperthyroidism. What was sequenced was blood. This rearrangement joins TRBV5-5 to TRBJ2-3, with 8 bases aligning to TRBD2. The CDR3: CASSLDPGRAYTQYF. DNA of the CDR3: TGTGCCAGCAGCTTGGACCCCGGGAGGGCCTATACGCAGTATTTT.